This T cell receptor (beta chain) was found in a study of identical twins. This clonotype was observed a handful of times. What it binds is not known. A universal primer site was created by template switching, with the cDNA bearing unique molecular identifiers. TCRdb called the 5' RACE reads again in MiXCR, with one record for every CDR3 protein. Found here are about 690,000 distinct CDR3 sequences, around 6% of them singletons; the top ten hold roughly 1.6%. Study conclusions and caveats: Reduced insertions were recorded for abundant cord blood beta clonotypes, with no such pattern in memory repertoires.

The V segment lost 5 bases and the J segment 5 bases; nucleotides outside the gene matches: 6. The CDR3 is made up of 16 amino acids. CDR1 is SGHRS, CDR2 YFSETQ, per germline. The specimen sequenced was naive T cells sorted from blood. This sequence was found in a man aged 18 to 29 in good health. The chain is built from TRBV5-1 and TRBJ2-2; 13 nucleotides align to TRBD2. CDR3 in DNA: TGCGCCAGCAGTTTTCGGACTAGCGGGAGTACCGGGGAGCTGTTTTTT. Translated, it gives CASSFRTSGSTGELFF.